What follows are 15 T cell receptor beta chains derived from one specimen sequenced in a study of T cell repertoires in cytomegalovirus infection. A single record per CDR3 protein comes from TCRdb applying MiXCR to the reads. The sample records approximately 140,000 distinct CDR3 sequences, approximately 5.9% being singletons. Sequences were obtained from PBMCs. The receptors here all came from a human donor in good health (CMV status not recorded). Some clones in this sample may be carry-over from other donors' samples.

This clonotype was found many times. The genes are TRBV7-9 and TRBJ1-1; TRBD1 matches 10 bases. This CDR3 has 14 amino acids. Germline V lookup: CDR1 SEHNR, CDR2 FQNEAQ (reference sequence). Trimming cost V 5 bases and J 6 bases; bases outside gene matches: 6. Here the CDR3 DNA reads TGTGCCAGCAGCCCCGGACAGGGGGGATCTGAAGCTTTCTTT. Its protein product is CASSPGQGGSEAFF.

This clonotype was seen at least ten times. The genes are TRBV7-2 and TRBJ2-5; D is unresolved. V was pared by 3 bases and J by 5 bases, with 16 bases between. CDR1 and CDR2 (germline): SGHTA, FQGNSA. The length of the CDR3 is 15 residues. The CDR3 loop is CASSFAAAQQETQYF. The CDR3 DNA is TGTGCCAGCAGCTTCGCGGCAGCCCAACAGGAGACCCAGTACTTC.

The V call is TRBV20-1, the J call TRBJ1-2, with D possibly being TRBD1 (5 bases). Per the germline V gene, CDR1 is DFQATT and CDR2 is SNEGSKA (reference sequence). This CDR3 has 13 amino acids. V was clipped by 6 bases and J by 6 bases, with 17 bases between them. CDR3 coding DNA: TGCAGTGCACCCGGGACGGAAAGTGATGGCTACACCTTC. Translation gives CSAPGTESDGYTF.

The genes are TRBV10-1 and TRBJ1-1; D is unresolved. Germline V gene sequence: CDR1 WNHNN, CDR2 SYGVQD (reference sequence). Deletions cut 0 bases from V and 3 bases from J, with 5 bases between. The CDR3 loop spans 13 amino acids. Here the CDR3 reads CASSESGYTEAFF. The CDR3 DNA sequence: TGCGCCAGCAGTGAGTCGGGATACACTGAAGCTTTCTTT.

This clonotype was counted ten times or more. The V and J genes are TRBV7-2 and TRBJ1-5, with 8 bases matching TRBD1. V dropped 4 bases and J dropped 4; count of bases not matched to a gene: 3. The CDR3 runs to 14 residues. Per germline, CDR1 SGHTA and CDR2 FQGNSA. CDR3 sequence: CASSSDRGNQPQHF. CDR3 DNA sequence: TGTGCCAGCAGCTCTGACAGGGGTAATCAGCCCCAGCATTTT.

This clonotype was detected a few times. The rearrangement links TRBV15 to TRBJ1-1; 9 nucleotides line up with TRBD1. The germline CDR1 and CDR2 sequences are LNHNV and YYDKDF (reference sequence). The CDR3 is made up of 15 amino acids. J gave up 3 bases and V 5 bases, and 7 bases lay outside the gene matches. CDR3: CATSPEGDRDTEAFF. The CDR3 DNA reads TGTGCCACCAGCCCAGAGGGGGACAGGGACACTGAAGCTTTCTTT. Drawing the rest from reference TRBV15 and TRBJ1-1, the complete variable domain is DAMVIQNPRYQVTQFGKPVTLSCSQTLNHNVMYWYQQKSSQAPKLLFHYYDKDFNNEADTPDNFQSRRPNTSFCFLDIRSPGLGDTAMYLCATSPEGDRDTEAFFGQGTRLTVV.

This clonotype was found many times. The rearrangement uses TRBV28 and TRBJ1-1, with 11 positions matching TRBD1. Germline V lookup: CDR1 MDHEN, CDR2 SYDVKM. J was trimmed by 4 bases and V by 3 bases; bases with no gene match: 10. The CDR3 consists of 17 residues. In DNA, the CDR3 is TGTGCCAGCAGTTTCCGATACTGGACAGGGGGCGGCACTGAAGCTTTCTTT. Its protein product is CASSFRYWTGGGTEAFF.

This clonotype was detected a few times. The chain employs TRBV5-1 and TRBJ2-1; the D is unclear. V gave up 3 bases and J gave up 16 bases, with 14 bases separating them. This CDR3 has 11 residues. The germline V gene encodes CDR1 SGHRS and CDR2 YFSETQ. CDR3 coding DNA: TGCGCCAGCAGCTCCGGGCCCTCTGAATTCTTC. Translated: CASSSGPSEFF.

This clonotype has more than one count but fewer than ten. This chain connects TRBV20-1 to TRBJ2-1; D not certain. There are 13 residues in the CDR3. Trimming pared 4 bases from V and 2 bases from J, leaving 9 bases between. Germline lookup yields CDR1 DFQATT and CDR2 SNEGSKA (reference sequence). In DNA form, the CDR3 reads TGCAGTGCTAAAGGTTTTCCCTACAATGAGCAGTTCTTC. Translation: CSAKGFPYNEQFF.

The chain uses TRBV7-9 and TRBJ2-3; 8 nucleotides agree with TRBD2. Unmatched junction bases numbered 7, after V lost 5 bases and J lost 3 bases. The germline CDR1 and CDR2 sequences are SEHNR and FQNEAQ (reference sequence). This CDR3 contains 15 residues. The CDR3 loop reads CASSPGAGETDTQYF. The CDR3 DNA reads TGTGCCAGCAGCCCCGGAGCGGGGGAGACAGATACGCAGTATTTT.

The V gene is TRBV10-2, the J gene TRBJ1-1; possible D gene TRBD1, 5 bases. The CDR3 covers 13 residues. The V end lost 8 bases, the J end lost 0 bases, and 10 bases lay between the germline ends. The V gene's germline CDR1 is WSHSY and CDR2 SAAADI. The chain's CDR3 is CASQGTMNTEAFF. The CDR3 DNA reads TGCGCCAGCCAGGGAACGATGAACACTGAAGCTTTCTTT.

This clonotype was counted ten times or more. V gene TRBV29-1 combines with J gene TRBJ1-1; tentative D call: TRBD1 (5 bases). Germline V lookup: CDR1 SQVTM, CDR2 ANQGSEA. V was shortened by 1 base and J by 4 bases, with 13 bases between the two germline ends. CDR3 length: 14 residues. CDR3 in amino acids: CSVEVRDSGTEAFF. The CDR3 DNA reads TGCAGCGTTGAAGTTCGCGACAGCGGCACTGAAGCTTTCTTT.

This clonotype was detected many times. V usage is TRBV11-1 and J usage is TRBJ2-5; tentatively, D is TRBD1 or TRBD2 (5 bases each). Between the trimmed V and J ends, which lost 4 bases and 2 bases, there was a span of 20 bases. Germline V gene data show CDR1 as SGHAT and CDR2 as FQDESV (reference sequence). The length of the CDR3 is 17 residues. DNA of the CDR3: TGTGCCAGCAGCTCTCTGCCGGGACGCCCGGGACAAGAGACCCAGTACTTC. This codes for CASSSLPGRPGQETQYF.

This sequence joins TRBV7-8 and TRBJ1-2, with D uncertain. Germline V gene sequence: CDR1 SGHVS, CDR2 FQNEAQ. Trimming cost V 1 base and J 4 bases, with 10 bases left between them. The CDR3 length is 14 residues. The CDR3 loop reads CASSLEALIYGYTF. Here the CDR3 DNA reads TGTGCCAGCAGCTTAGAGGCACTCATCTATGGCTACACCTTC.

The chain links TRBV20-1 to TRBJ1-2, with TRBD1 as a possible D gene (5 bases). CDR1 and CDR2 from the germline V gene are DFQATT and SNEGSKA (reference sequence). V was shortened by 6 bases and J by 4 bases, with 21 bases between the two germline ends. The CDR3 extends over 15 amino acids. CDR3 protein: CSAQIPSRAAYGYTF. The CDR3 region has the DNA TGCAGTGCCCAGATTCCGAGCAGGGCCGCCTATGGCTACACCTTC.